This T cell receptor (beta chain) is from a study of blood T cell repertoires in COVID-19. For the study at large: Collection of acute and convalescent COVID-19 samples took place in the United States, Italy and Spain. From T cells, B-cell-depleted T cells, or PBMCs came the material, which was cDNA or gDNA.

This CDR3 comprises 17 residues. Germline V lookup: CDR1 SNHLY, CDR2 FYNNEI. V was shortened by 8 bases and J by 0 bases, with 20 bases between the two germline ends. Assay: immunoSEQ multiplex PCR; the TCRdb copy retains only in-frame clones and omits some. The sample has a few hundred thousand clones; roughly 80% are singletons. A few counts support this clone. The gene calls are TRBV2 and TRBJ1-3, with D tentatively TRBD1 (6 bases). This clonotype was obtained from a woman aged 80 or over with acute or convalescent COVID-19. Sequencing was carried out using peripheral blood. CDR3 in DNA: TGTGCCAGCCGATATGGGCGGGGGCCTGACTCTGGAAACACCATATATTTT. Encoded protein: CASRYGRGPDSGNTIYF.